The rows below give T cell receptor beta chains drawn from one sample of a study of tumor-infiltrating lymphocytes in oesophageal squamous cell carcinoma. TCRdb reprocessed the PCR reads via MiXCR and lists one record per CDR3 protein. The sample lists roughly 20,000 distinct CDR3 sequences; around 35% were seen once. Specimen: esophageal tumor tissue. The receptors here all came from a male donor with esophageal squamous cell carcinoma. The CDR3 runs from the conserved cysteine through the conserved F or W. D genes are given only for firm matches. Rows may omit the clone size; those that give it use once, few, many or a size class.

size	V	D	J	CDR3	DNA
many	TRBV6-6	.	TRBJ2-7	CASSYVDSPYEQYF	TGTGCCAGCAGTTACGTAGACAGCCCCTACGAGCAGTACTTC
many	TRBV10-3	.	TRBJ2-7	CAIRRREGLDNEQYF	TGTGCCATCAGACGCCGGGAAGGCCTTGACAATGAGCAGTACTTC
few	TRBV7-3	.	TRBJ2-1	CASSLNTYNEQFF	TGTGCCAGCAGCTTAAACACCTACAATGAGCAGTTCTTC
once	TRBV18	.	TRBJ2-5	CASSPGVETQYF	TGTGCCAGCTCACCCGGTGTGGAGACCCAGTACTTC
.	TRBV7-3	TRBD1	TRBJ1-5	CASTGDRDNQPQHF	TGTGCCAGCACCGGGGACAGAGACAATCAGCCCCAGCATTTT
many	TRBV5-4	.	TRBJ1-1	CASSLTSTGTEAFF	TGCGCCAGCAGTTTGACATCGACAGGTACTGAAGCTTTCTTT
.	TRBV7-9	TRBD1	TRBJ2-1	CASSSTLGGTGTGGEQFF	TGTGCCAGCAGCTCCACCCTCGGTGGGACAGGGACAGGAGGGGAGCAGTTCTTC
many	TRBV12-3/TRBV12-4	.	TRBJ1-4	CASRRGPNEKLFF	TGTGCCAGCAGACGCGGACCAAATGAAAAACTGTTTTTT
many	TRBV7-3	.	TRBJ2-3	CASSIGTDTQYF	TGTGCCAGCAGCATAGGCACAGATACGCAGTATTTT
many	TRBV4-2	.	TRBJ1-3	CASSQDANTIYF	TGTGCCAGCAGCCAAGATGCAAACACCATATATTTT
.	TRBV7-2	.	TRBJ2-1	CASSLAGGGADEQFF	TGTGCCAGCAGCTTAGCGGGAGGGGGAGCGGATGAGCAGTTCTTC
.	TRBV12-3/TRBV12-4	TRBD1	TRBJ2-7	CASSYGDRGIEQYF	TGTGCCAGCAGTTACGGGGACAGGGGGATCGAGCAGTACTTC
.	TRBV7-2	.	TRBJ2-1	CASSLSKGDEQFF	TGTGCCAGCAGCTTGTCCAAGGGGGATGAGCAGTTCTTC
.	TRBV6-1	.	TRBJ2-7	CASSEARNEQYF	TGTGCCAGCAGTGAAGCGAGGAATGAGCAGTACTTC
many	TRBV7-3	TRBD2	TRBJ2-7	CASMVAGGDEQYF	TGTGCCAGCATGGTAGCGGGAGGCGATGAGCAGTACTTC